This paragraph reports one TCR beta chain. This clonotype has just a few counts. The specificity of this receptor is unknown. No per-base quality is available; no much larger clone lies one base away. Reading the label with the study, this specimen's treatment or condition is: allogeneic hematopoietic cell transplantation with graft depleted of TCRalphabeta T cells and CD19 B cells. TCRalphabeta/CD19-depleted allogeneic hematopoietic cell grafts were given to the transplant recipients, all of whom were children. This record belongs to a study of T-cell reconstitution after alpha-beta-depleted transplantation in children (dated by TCRdb to the mid-2010s). As for the study more broadly: T-cell immune reconstitution after TCRalphabeta/CD19-depleted allogeneic hematopoietic cell transplantation in children was quantitatively tracked in the study by means of TCR repertoire profiling. The investigation overall reported the following: The frequencies of hyperexpanded clones fell over the following months, and after one year, T-cell counts and TCRbeta diversity were mostly attributed to newly produced T cells. The apparently early alphabetaT-cell count recovery about two months after transplant was reportedly dependent on only several hundred rapidly expanded clones derived from non-depleted graft cells. The high TCRbeta diversity at day 60 in some patients was ascribed to recipient T cells and intrathymic progenitors that had survived conditioning.

The method was PCR. Instrument on record: Illumina HiSeq 2500. TCR library preparation used molecular barcoding, with unique molecular identifiers applied to normalize quantification of the TCRbeta repertoire. In TCRdb, the public reads were trimmed at Q25 with fastp and aligned with MiXCR, with productive beta chains retained. Here each entry gathers all rows of one CDR3 protein and keeps the most common genes and DNA. The sample profile shows fewer than 550,000 distinct CDR3 sequences; about an eighth of them were found once. The top ten clonotypes cover about 14% of the sample. The clonotype comes from a female patient younger than 10 who had a stem cell transplant for aplastic anemia, so the T cells may come from the graft donor. Sequenced here: PBMCs, mostly from graft donor cells, sampled 180 days after TCRalphabeta/CD19-depleted stem cell transplant.

The CDR3: CASSLEGRGRDYGYTF. The bases are TGTGCCAGCAGCCTGGAGGGGAGGGGGAGAGACTATGGCTACACCTTC. The chain couples TRBV7-9 to TRBJ1-2; TRBD1 could be the D gene, as 6 bases match. V and J are truncated by 5 bases and 3 bases respectively, leaving an intervening sequence of 19 bases. From the germline V gene (reference sequence), CDR1 is SEHNR and CDR2 is FQNEAQ. The CDR3, from cysteine to phenylalanine, totals 16 residues. Only the CDR3 portion is preserved as DNA: 48 bases, with reading frame beginning at the first base.